This T cell receptor beta chain originates from a study of T cells in localized non-small cell lung cancer. Findings and caveats of the study: Density of T cells in blood, when higher, went with longer overall survival. Tumor trailed uninvolved adjacent lung in T cell clonality, which peaked there. Only one tumor region was sequenced, so heterogeneity remains possible. Researchers found a median approximately 60 of the top 100 tumor clones in adjacent lung.

Concerning this clone: The antigen is unknown.

This CDR3 is built from 15 residues. V was cut by 9 bases and J by 3 bases, with 17 bases left in between. CDR1 and CDR2 from the germline V gene are MNHNS and SASEGT. Profiling relied on immunoSEQ multiplex PCR, and the TCRdb table lists in-frame clones only, not all of them. The sample includes more than 10,000 clones, approximately 80% of them seen just once. Source: peripheral blood, taken before any cancer treatment. The receptor comes from a male donor aged 60 or over with stage I squamous cell lung carcinoma. This sequence joins TRBV6-1 and TRBJ2-2; tentatively, D is TRBD1 (6 bases). CDR3: CASIGGREYTGELFF. Written as DNA, the CDR3 is TGTGCCAGTATTGGGGGCAGAGAATACACCGGGGAGCTGTTTTTT.